A single sample gave rise to the 22 T cell receptor beta chains below, sequenced in a study of blood T cell repertoires in COVID-19 (dated by TCRdb to 2018 to 2020). The receptor library was made with the immunoSEQ multiplex PCR assay. TCRdb limited this immuneACCESS table to in-frame rearrangements with V and J called. A share of clones is missing; checked studies link under half to unresolved V genes, and the rest is unexplained. This sample gives roughly 140,000 clones in total; 85% to 90% of them show up just once. Around 3.3% of the sample is in the top ten clones. What was sequenced was peripheral blood. The receptor set was obtained from a woman aged 60 to 75 with active COVID-19.

The chain joins TRBV10-3 to TRBJ2-7; D is undetermined. Germline V gene sequence: CDR1 ENHRY, CDR2 SYGVKD. The CDR3 runs to 13 residues. V was cut by 9 bases and J by 3 bases, with 15 bases left in between. The CDR3 nucleotides read TGTGCCATAGCCCAAACAGATTACTACGAGCAGTACTTC. Its protein product is CAIAQTDYYEQYF.

The chain employs TRBV6-5 and TRBJ2-1; D possibly corresponds to TRBD2 (5 bases). CDR1 is MNHEY and CDR2 is SVGAGI in the germline V gene. The CDR3 covers 13 residues. V lost 4 bases to trimming and J lost 6 bases, with 10 bases between them. CDR3 loop: CASSWRRGNEQFF. The CDR3, as DNA: TGTGCCAGCAGTTGGAGGAGAGGCAATGAGCAGTTCTTC.

This rearrangement joins TRBV7-6 to TRBJ2-7; the D gene is possibly TRBD1 (6 bases). There are 15 residues in the CDR3. Germline CDR1 and CDR2: SGHVS and FNYEAQ. The V gene lost 5 bases and the J gene lost 1 base, with 15 bases spanning the gap. The CDR3 DNA follows: TGTGCCAGCAGCCCCGACAGGAGACCTTCCTACGAGCAGTACTTC. As protein: CASSPDRRPSYEQYF.

The rearrangement joins TRBV2 to TRBJ2-7; TRBD2 might be the D (5 bases). In germline, CDR1 is SNHLY, CDR2 FYNNEI. The CDR3 extends over 12 amino acids. The V end was cut by 5 bases, the J end by 4 bases, with 9 bases between. In DNA form, the CDR3 reads TGTGCCAGCAGTCTGGGCGGGTACGAGCAGTACTTC. It yields the protein CASSLGGYEQYF.

The chain links TRBV3-1 (or the pseudogene TRBV3-2) to TRBJ2-7, with 9 bases that match TRBD1. CDR3 length: 14 amino acids. V lost 1 base to trimming and J lost 7 bases; unmatched junction nucleotides: 5. Germline CDR1 and CDR2: LGHDT and YNNKEL (reference sequence). The CDR3: CASSQVGGQGEQYF. As DNA, the CDR3 is TGTGCCAGCAGCCAAGTAGGGGGACAGGGTGAGCAGTACTTC.

This chain uses TRBV3-1 (or the pseudogene TRBV3-2) with TRBJ2-3; TRBD1 aligns across 7 bases. The J segment lost 1 base and the V segment lost 3 bases, leaving 4 bases of the junction unmatched. The CDR3 has 15 amino acids. CDR1 LGHDT and CDR2 YNNKEL come from the germline V gene (reference sequence). The CDR3 DNA is TGTGCCAGCAGCCACCGAGGGGGCGGCACAGATACGCAGTATTTT. Amino acids: CASSHRGGGTDTQYF.

The chain uses TRBV19 and TRBJ2-2; D might be TRBD2 (6 bases). The CDR3 runs 14 residues. V lost 4 bases, J lost 6 bases, and 12 bases lay in between. The V gene's germline CDR1 is LNHDA and CDR2 SQIVND (reference sequence). The chain's CDR3 is CASSKIGSAGELFF. The DNA of the CDR3 is TGTGCCAGTAGTAAAATCGGGAGCGCCGGGGAGCTGTTTTTT. Full variable domain (outside the CDR3, taken from reference TRBV19 and TRBJ2-2): DGGITQSPKYLFRKEGQNVTLSCEQNLNHDAMYWYRQDPGQGLRLIYYSQIVNDFQKGDIAEGYSVSREKKESFPLTVTSAQKNPTAFYLCASSKIGSAGELFFGEGSRLTVL.

This chain uses TRBV5-1 with TRBJ1-6, with D maybe TRBD1 (6 bases). Trimming pared 10 bases from V and 1 base from J, leaving 15 bases between. CDR1 is SGHRS and CDR2 is YFSETQ in the germline V gene. CDR3 size: 15 residues. This chain's CDR3 is CASTVGGSYNSPLHF. In DNA form, the CDR3 reads TGCGCCTCTACTGTAGGGGGTTCCTATAATTCACCCCTCCACTTT. Complete variable domain (other parts from reference TRBV5-1 and TRBJ1-6): KAGVTQTPRYLIKTRGQQVTLSCSPISGHRSVSWYQQTPGQGLQFLFEYFSETQRNKGNFPGRFSGRQFSNSRSEMNVSTLELGDSALYLCASTVGGSYNSPLHFGNGTRLTVT.

J is TRBJ1-4 and V is TRBV19, with a possible D match to TRBD1 (5 bases). The germline V and J ends were trimmed by 7 bases and 10 bases, with 13 bases remaining between them. CDR1 and CDR2 from the germline V gene are LNHDA and SQIVND (reference sequence). This CDR3 has 12 residues. The CDR3 protein is CASMFVGGKLFF. The CDR3 nucleotides read TGTGCCAGTATGTTCGTGGGGGGAAAACTGTTTTTT.

The chain couples TRBV28 to TRBJ2-1; D unresolved. CDR3 size: 16 residues. Germline V gene lookup returns CDR1 MDHEN and CDR2 SYDVKM. V was pared by 6 bases and J by 5 bases, with 20 bases between. This chain's CDR3 is CASSSLVMGLNNEQFF. Written as DNA, the CDR3 is TGTGCCAGCAGCAGCCTGGTTATGGGCCTCAACAATGAGCAGTTCTTC.

This clone was seen more than once but under ten times. The V and J genes are TRBV3-1 (or the pseudogene TRBV3-2) and TRBJ2-1, with D maybe TRBD2 (6 bases). Trimming took 4 bases from V and 5 from J, leaving 9 bases between them. There are 13 residues in the CDR3. Looked up from germline, CDR1 is LGHDT and CDR2 is YNNKEL (reference sequence). The CDR3 DNA reads as TGTGCCAGCAGCCGTCAGCGGGACAATGAGCAGTTCTTC. Translation: CASSRQRDNEQFF.

The rearrangement links TRBV29-1 to TRBJ2-2; a possible D gene is TRBD1 (6 bases). The CDR3 is 16 residues long. CDR1 is SQVTM and CDR2 is ANQGSEA in the germline V gene. Trimming pared 0 bases from V and 0 bases from J, leaving 11 bases between. The CDR3 DNA is TGCAGCGTTGAAGATCGACAGGATTCGAACACCGGGGAGCTGTTTTTT. Translated: CSVEDRQDSNTGELFF.

The genes are TRBV11-2 and TRBJ2-1; the D gene is possibly TRBD2 (6 bases). V was shortened by 1 base and J by 9 bases, with 13 bases between the two germline ends. Germline CDR1 is SGHAT and CDR2 is FQNNGV. The CDR3 consists of 14 residues. CDR3 loop: CASSLVGGTSEQFF. The DNA for the CDR3 is TGTGCCAGCAGCTTAGTCGGCGGGACGAGTGAGCAGTTCTTC.

This chain links TRBV14 with TRBJ2-5; TRBD1 aligns across 8 bases. This CDR3 contains 15 residues. Germline CDR1 reads SGHDN; CDR2 reads FVKESK. The V segment lost 7 bases and the J segment 5 bases; nucleotides outside the gene matches: 12. The CDR3: CASNFRQGSVETQYF. The CDR3 coding sequence is TGTGCCAGCAATTTTCGACAGGGGTCGGTGGAGACCCAGTACTTC.

This clone appeared once. The chain links TRBV18 to TRBJ2-5; 7 bases line up with TRBD2. J gave up 0 bases and V 7 bases, and 2 bases lay outside the gene matches. Germline V lookup: CDR1 KGHSH, CDR2 LQKENI. This CDR3 contains 13 residues. The CDR3 loop is CASCGGNQETQYF. The DNA of the CDR3 is TGTGCCAGCTGCGGGGGAAACCAAGAGACCCAGTACTTC.

The chain is built from TRBV28 and TRBJ1-5; D possibly corresponds to TRBD1 (5 bases). This CDR3 has 15 amino acids. The V gene's germline CDR1 is MDHEN and CDR2 SYDVKM. The ends were cut back, 7 bases at V and 2 bases at J, with 15 bases in the middle. The CDR3 coding sequence is TGTGCCAGCATGGGGGGATTGGTCCGCAATCAGCCCCAGCATTTT. Protein: CASMGGLVRNQPQHF.

The chain uses TRBV7-9 and TRBJ2-1; 15 bases agree with TRBD2. J lost 12 bases, V lost 8 bases, and 8 bases had no gene match. The germline CDR1 and CDR2 sequences are SEHNR and FQNEAQ (reference sequence). There are 14 residues in the CDR3. CDR3 DNA: TGTGCCAGCGCTGGACTAGCGGGAGGGGCGGGGCAGTTCTTC. Its translation: CASAGLAGGAGQFF.

The chain uses TRBV28 and TRBJ1-3, with a weak D call TRBD1 (5 bases). Germline V gives CDR1 MDHEN, CDR2 SYDVKM. The CDR3 has 14 residues. Trimming stripped 3 bases from V and 3 bases from J, with 9 bases between. The CDR3 DNA reads as TGTGCCAGCAGTTTTGGGGGGGATGGAAACACCATATATTTT. Amino acids: CASSFGGDGNTIYF.

The chain recombines TRBV27 with TRBJ2-1; 12 bases are a match to TRBD2. V was clipped by 5 bases and J by 7 bases; unmatched bases: 9. The length of the CDR3 is 16 residues. Germline loops: CDR1 MNHEY, CDR2 SMNVEV (reference sequence). CDR3 amino acids: CASSRRTSGMGNEQFF. The CDR3 bases are TGTGCCAGCAGTCGACGGACTAGCGGGATGGGAAATGAGCAGTTCTTC.

The chain uses TRBV5-1 and TRBJ2-7; TRBD2 matches at 7 bases. This CDR3 has 13 residues. J gave up 4 bases and V 2 bases, and 3 bases lay outside the gene matches. CDR1 is SGHRS and CDR2 is YFSETQ in the germline V gene. The CDR3 DNA reads TGCGCCAGCAGCTTAGCGGGGATATACGAGCAGTACTTC. It codes for CASSLAGIYEQYF.

This clone was seen a few times. This chain connects TRBV28 to TRBJ1-5; 8 nucleotides agree with TRBD1. CDR3 length equals 14 residues. J was trimmed by 3 bases and V by 6 bases; bases with no gene match: 4. Germline V CDR1 and CDR2: MDHEN, SYDVKM. The CDR3 nucleotides read TGTGCCAGCAGATACAGGGGGGACAATCAGCCCCAGCATTTT. The encoded protein is CASRYRGDNQPQHF. The variable domain in full, completed from reference TRBV28 and TRBJ1-5, reads DVKVTQSSRYLVKRTGEKVFLECVQDMDHENMFWYRQDPGLGLRLIYFSYDVKMKEKGDIPEGYSVSREKKERFSLILESASTNQTSMYLCASRYRGDNQPQHFGDGTRLSIL.

This clone was seen only once. This chain joins TRBV19 and TRBJ1-2, with 7 bases matching TRBD1. The CDR3 runs 16 residues. Germline CDR1 is LNHDA and CDR2 is SQIVND (reference sequence). The junction had 12 bases not matched to a gene; V was cut back by 2 bases and J by 6 bases. The CDR3 here is CASSIYPRTGYDGYTF. The CDR3 DNA sequence: TGTGCCAGTAGTATATATCCCAGGACAGGTTACGATGGCTACACCTTC.